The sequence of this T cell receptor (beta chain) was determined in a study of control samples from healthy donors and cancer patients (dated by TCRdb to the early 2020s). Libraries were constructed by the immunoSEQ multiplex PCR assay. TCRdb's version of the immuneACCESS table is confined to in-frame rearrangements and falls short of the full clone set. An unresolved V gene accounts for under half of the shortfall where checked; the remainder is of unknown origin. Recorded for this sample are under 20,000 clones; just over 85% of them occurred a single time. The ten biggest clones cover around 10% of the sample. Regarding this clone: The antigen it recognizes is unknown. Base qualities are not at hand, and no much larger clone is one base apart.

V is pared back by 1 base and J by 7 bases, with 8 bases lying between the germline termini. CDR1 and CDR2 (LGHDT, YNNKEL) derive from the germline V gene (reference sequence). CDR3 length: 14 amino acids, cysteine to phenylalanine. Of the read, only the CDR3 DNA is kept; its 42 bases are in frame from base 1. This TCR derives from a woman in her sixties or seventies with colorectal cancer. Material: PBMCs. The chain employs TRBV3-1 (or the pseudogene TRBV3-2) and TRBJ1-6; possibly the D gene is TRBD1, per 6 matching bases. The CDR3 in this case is CASSQGTVNSPLHF. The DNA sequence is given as TGTGCCAGCAGCCAAGGGACAGTAAATTCACCCCTCCACTTT.